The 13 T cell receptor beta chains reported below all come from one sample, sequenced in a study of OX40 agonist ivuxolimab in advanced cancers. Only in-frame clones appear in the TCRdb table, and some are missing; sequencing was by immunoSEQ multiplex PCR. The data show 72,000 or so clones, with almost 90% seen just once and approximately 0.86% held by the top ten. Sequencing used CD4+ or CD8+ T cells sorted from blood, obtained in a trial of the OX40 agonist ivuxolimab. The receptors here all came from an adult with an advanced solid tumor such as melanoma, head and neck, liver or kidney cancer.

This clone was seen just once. CDR3 in DNA: TGTGCCAGCACCCTCTACAGGGGGCAAGTGGATGAAAAACTGTTTTTT. Residues: CASTLYRGQVDEKLFF. The gene calls are TRBV5-6 and TRBJ1-4; 9 nucleotides line up with TRBD1. CDR1 is SGHDT, CDR2 YYEEEE, per germline. J gave up 6 bases and V 6 bases, and 12 bases lay outside the gene matches. The CDR3 runs 16 residues.

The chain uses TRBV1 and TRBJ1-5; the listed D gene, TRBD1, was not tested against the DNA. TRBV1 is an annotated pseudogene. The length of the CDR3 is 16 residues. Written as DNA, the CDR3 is TGCACCAGCAGCCAAGGGCGACAGGGGTCCAATCAGCCCCAGCATTTT. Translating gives CTSSQGRQGSNQPQHF.

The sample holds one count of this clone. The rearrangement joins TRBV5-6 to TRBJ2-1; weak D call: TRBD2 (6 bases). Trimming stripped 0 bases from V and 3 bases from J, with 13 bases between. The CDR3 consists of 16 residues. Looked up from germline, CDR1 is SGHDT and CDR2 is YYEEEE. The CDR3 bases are TGTGCCAGCAGCTTGGAAACCGGGGGTAACTACAATGAGCAGTTCTTC. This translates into CASSLETGGNYNEQFF. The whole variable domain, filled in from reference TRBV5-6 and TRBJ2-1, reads DAGVTQSPTHLIKTRGQQVTLRCSPKSGHDTVSWYQQALGQGPQFIFQYYEEEERQRGNFPDRFSGHQFPNYSSELNVNALLLGDSALYLCASSLETGGNYNEQFFGPGTRLTVL.

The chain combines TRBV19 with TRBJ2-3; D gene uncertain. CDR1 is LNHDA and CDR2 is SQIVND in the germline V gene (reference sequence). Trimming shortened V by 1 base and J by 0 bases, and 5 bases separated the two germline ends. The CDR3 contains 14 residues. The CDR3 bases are TGTGCCAGTAGTATAGCAACTAGCACAGATACGCAGTATTTT. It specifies CASSIATSTDTQYF.

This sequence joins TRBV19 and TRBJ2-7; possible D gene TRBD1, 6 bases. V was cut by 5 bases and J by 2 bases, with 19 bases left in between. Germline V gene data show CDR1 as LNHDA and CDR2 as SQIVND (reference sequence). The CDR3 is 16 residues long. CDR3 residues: CASSSSGTNGAYEQYF. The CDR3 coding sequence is TGTGCCAGTAGTTCAAGTGGGACAAATGGGGCCTACGAGCAGTACTTC.

CDR3 DNA sequence: TGTGCCAGCAGCCAAGCTCCCGGTGGGGGCCTAGACACCTTC. It is translated as CASSQAPGGGLDTF. This rearrangement joins TRBV14 to TRBJ1-2; tentative D call: TRBD1 (6 bases). Germline V gene lookup returns CDR1 SGHDN and CDR2 FVKESK. This CDR3 spans 14 amino acids. V shed 1 base and J shed 12 bases, with 18 bases lying between them.

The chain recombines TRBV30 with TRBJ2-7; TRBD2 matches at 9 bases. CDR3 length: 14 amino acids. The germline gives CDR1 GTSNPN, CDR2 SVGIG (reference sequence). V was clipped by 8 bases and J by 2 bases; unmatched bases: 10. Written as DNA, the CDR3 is TGTGCCCTTCTCCCTGTAGCGGGAGCCTACGAGCAGTACTTC. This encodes CALLPVAGAYEQYF.

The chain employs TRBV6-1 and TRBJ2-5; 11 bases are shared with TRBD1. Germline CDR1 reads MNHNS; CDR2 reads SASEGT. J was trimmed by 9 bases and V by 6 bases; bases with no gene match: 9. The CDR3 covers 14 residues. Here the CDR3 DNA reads TGTGCCAGCAGAGGACAGGGGGCCAATTGGGCCCAGTACTTC. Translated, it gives CASRGQGANWAQYF.

The CDR3 here is CASSPLAGVYNEQFF. DNA for the CDR3: TGTGCCAGCTCACCCCTAGCGGGGGTGTATAATGAGCAGTTCTTC. This sequence joins TRBV18 and TRBJ2-1; 10 bases agree with TRBD2. Looked up from germline, CDR1 is KGHSH and CDR2 is LQKENI. The J segment lost 7 bases and the V segment lost 3 bases, leaving 6 bases of the junction unmatched. The CDR3 spans 15 residues.

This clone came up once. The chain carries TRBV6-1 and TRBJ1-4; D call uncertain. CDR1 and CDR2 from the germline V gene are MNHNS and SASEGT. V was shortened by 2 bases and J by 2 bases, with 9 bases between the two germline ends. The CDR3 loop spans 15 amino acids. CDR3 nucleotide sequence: TGTGCCAGCAGTGAACGTGGGAGGACTAATGAAAAACTGTTTTTT. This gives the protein CASSERGRTNEKLFF.

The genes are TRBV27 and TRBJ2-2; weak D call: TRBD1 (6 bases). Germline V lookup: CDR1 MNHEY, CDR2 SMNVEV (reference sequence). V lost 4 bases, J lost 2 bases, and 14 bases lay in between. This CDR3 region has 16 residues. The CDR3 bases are TGTGCCAGCAGTTCAGGGATACAGGGAAACACCGGGGAGCTGTTTTTT. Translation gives CASSSGIQGNTGELFF.

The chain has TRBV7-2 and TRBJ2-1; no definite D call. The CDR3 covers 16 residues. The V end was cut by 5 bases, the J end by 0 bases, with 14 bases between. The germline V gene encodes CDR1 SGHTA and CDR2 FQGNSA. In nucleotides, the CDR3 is TGTGCCAGCAGCCTTCGACCCGACGGCTCCTACAATGAGCAGTTCTTC. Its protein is CASSLRPDGSYNEQFF.

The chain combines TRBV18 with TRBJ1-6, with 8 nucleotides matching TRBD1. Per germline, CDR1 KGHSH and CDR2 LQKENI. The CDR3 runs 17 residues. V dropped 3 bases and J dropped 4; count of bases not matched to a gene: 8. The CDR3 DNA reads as TGTGCCAGCTCACCCGGACAGGGCGGAAGGTATAATTCACCCCTCCACTTT. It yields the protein CASSPGQGGRYNSPLHF.